Presented here are 5 T cell receptor beta chains from one specimen sequenced in a study of T cell repertoires in cytomegalovirus infection. TCRdb itself ran the reads through MiXCR, one entry per CDR3 protein. The repertoire holds about 450,000 distinct CDR3 sequences, with about 33% as singletons. Sequenced: PBMCs. The receptors stem from a human donor in good health (CMV status not recorded). Some clones in this sample may be carry-over from other donors' samples.

This chain uses TRBV6-1 with TRBJ2-7; TRBD1 matches at 8 bases. Germline CDR1 is MNHNS and CDR2 is SASEGT. The CDR3 consists of 14 residues. With 7 bases clipped from V and 4 bases from J, the junction kept 9 bases outside the gene matches. CDR3 DNA: TGTGCCAGCACCGGGGACAGGACGAAATACGAGCAGTACTTC. Translation: CASTGDRTKYEQYF.

This clonotype has only a few counts. The chain is built from TRBV7-9 and TRBJ2-2; the D gene is possibly TRBD1 (6 bases). V lost 5 bases to trimming and J lost 6 bases, with 10 bases between them. CDR3 length equals 13 residues. In germline, CDR1 is SEHNR, CDR2 FQNEAQ (reference sequence). CDR3 nucleotide sequence: TGTGCCAGCAGCCGGGACACCCCCGGGGAGCTGTTTTTT. Amino acids: CASSRDTPGELFF.

The gene calls are TRBV2 and TRBJ1-1; D is unresolved. Germline-derived CDR1 and CDR2 are SNHLY and FYNNEI. This CDR3 contains 12 residues. V gave up 3 bases and J gave up 7 bases, with 9 bases separating them. The CDR3 DNA sequence: TGTGCCAGCAGTGATATTAGGATTGAAGCTTTCTTT. Protein product: CASSDIRIEAFF.

This clonotype was seen repeatedly, ten times or more. The J gene is TRBJ2-1, the V gene TRBV20-1; 11 nucleotides match TRBD2. Trimming removed 0 bases from V and 4 bases from J; junction bases left unmatched: 8. The germline gives CDR1 DFQATT, CDR2 SNEGSKA (reference sequence). This CDR3 is built from 17 residues. The CDR3 bases are TGCAGTGCTAGAGAACTTAGGAGACTAGCGGGGTACAATGAGCAGTTCTTC. Amino acids: CSARELRRLAGYNEQFF.

CDR3: CASSGTEYYGYTF. CDR3 in DNA: TGTGCCAGCAGTGGGACAGAGTACTATGGCTACACCTTC. The genes are TRBV25-1 and TRBJ1-2, with TRBD1 as a possible D gene (6 bases). This CDR3 is 13 amino acids long. Per the germline V gene, CDR1 is MGHDK and CDR2 is SYGVNS. V gave up 4 bases and J gave up 3 bases, with 9 bases separating them.